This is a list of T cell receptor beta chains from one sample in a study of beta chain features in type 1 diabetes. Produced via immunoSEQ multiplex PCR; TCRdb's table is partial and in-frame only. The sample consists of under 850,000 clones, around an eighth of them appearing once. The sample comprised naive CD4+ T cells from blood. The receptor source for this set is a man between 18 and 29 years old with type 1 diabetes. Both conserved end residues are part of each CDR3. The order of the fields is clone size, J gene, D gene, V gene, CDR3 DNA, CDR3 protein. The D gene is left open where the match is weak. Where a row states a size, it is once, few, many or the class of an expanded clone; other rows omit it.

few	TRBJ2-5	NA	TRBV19	TGTGCCAGTAGTATTGTAAACAGACAAGAGACCCAGTACTTC	CASSIVNRQETQYF
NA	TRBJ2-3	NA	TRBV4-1	TGCGCCAGCAGCCAAGATTCGCAGGGGCAGGGGCAGTATTTT	CASSQDSQGQGQYF
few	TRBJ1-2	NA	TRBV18	TGTGCCAGCTCACCACCGGCCAGGTCGGATGGCTACACCTTC	CASSPPARSDGYTF
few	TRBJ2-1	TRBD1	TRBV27	TGTGCCAGCAGCAGGACAGGGGCCAGCTCCTACAATGAGCAGTTCTTC	CASSRTGASSYNEQFF
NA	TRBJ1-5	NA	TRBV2	TGTGCCAGCAGTGAAGACCAAAGGAATAGCAATCAGCCCCAGCATTTT	CASSEDQRNSNQPQHF
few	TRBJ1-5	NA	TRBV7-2	TGTGCCAGCAGCCCCCGGCCGAATCAGCCCCAGCATTTT	CASSPRPNQPQHF
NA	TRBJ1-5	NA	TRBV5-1	TGCGCCAGCAGATCTAAGCAGGGGCCACTCAATCAGCCCCAGCATTTT	CASRSKQGPLNQPQHF
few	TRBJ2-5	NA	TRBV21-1	TGTGCCAGCAGCAAAGAAACGGGGGGCGAAGAGACCCAGTACTTC	CASSKETGGEETQYF
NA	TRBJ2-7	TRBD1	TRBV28	TGTGCCAGCAGTTCCGGACAGGGGGCGGCGCAGTACTTC	CASSSGQGAAQYF
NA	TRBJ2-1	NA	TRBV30	TGTGCCTGGAGTGTACGTCGGTACAATGAGCAGTTCTTC	CAWSVRRYNEQFF
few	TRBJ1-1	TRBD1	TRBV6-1	TGTGCCAGCAGTGAATCTCCCTCCTCAGGGGGGTCGACTGAAGCTTTCTTT	CASSESPSSGGSTEAFF
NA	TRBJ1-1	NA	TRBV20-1	TGCAGGACTGACCCTGAAGCTTTCTTT	CRTDPEAFF
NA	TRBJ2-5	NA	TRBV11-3	TGTGCCAGCAGCTTAGACCAAGAGACCCAGTACTTC	CASSLDQETQYF
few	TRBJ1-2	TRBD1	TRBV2	TGTGCCAGCAACCGACAGGGACCTAACTATGGCTACACCTTC	CASNRQGPNYGYTF
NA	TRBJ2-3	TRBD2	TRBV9	TGTGCCAGCAGCGTGTTAGCCGGACTAGCGCCAGATACGCAGTATTTT	CASSVLAGLAPDTQYF
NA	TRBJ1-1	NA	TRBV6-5	TGTGCCAGCAGTTCGGGGGAGAACACTGAAGCTTTCTTT	CASSSGENTEAFF
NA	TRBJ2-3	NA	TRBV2	TGTGCCAGCAAGCCGGGAGAACTCACAGATACGCAGTATTTT	CASKPGELTDTQYF
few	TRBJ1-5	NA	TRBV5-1	TGCGCCAGCAGCCCTGGCGGGGCTGGCAATCAGCCCCAGCATTTT	CASSPGGAGNQPQHF
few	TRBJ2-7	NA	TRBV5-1	TGCGCCAGCAACACTGGACAGAGCTACGAGCAGTACTTC	CASNTGQSYEQYF
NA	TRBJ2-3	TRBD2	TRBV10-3	TGTGCCATCAACGGGGGGACCACAGATACGCAGTATTTT	CAINGGTTDTQYF
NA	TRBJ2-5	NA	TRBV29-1	TGCAGCGTTGAAGATCTCAGGTACCAAGAGACCCAGTACTTC	CSVEDLRYQETQYF
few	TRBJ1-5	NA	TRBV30	TGTGCCTGGAGCTACAGGGTCGGGGAACAGCCCCAGCATTTT	CAWSYRVGEQPQHF
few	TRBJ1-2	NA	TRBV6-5	TGTGCCAGCAGTTACTCGAAGTCACCGGATGGCTACACCTTC	CASSYSKSPDGYTF
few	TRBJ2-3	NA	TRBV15	TGTGCCACCAGCAACCGGGACCGGGGTACGCAGTATTTT	CATSNRDRGTQYF
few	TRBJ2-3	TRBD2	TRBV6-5	TGTGCCAGCAGTTACTCATCAGCGGGGCGGGGAGATACGCAGTATTTT	CASSYSSAGRGDTQYF
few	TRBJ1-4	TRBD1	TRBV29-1	TGCAGCGTCCTCGGGACAGGAACAACTAATGAAAAACTGTTTTTT	CSVLGTGTTNEKLFF
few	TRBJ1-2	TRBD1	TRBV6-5	TGTGCCAGCAGGCACAGGGGATATGATGGCTACACCTTC	CASRHRGYDGYTF
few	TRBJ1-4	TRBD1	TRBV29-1	TGCAGCGTTGCTCCAGGGGGGAATGAAAAACTGTTTTTT	CSVAPGGNEKLFF
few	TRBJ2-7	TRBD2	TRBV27	TGTGCCAGCAGTCGATATAGCGGGGGGGCTTTCGGCGAGCAGTACTTC	CASSRYSGGAFGEQYF
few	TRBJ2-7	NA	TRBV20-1	TGCAGTGCCCCCGGTCCCTACGAGCAGTACTTC	CSAPGPYEQYF
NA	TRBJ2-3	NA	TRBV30	TGTGCCTGGAGTGGCCCTTCAGATACGCAGTATTTT	CAWSGPSDTQYF
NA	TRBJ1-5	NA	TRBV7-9	TGTGCCAGCGATGGTGCGGGGAACAATCAGCCCCAGCATTTT	CASDGAGNNQPQHF
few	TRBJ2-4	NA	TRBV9	TGTGCCATCCCGTACAGCCAACCCAAAAACATTCAGTACTTC	CAIPYSQPKNIQYF
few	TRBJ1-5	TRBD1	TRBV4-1	TGCGCCAGCAGCACGGGACCGGGACAGTACAATCAGCCCCAGCATTTT	CASSTGPGQYNQPQHF
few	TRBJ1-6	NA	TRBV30	TGTGCCTGGAGTTCGGGGCTAAGCAATAATTCACCCCTCCACTTT	CAWSSGLSNNSPLHF
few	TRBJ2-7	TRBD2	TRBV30	TGTGCCTCAGGCGGGGGGGCCCCCGAGTACTTC	CASGGGAPEYF
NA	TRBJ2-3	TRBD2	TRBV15	TGTGCCACCAGCGAGGGACTAGCGGGGGACACAGATACGCAGTATTTT	CATSEGLAGDTDTQYF
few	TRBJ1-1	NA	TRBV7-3	TGTGCCAGCAGCTCCACGGTGCACACTGAAGCTTTCTTT	CASSSTVHTEAFF
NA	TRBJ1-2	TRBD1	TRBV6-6	TGTGCCAGCAGTTACGGGGACAGGGTATCTAACTATGGCTACACCTTC	CASSYGDRVSNYGYTF
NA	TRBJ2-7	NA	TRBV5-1	TGCGCCAGCAGATCGGGACTCTACGAGCAGTACTTC	CASRSGLYEQYF
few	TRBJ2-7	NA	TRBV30	TGTGCCTGGAGTACCTCTTGGGGGGACGAGCAGTACTTC	CAWSTSWGDEQYF
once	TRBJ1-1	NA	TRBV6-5	TGTGCCAGCGGGGGAAACACTGAAGCTTTCTTT	CASGGNTEAFF
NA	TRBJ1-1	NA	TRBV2	TGTGCCAGCCGATGGGGGCTGACTGAAGCTTTCTTT	CASRWGLTEAFF
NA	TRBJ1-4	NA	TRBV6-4	TGTGCCAGCAGCGACCCCATCGCGGGGGAAAAACTGTTTTTT	CASSDPIAGEKLFF
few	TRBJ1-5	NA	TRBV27	TGTGCCAGCAGTCCGATGGGACGGGGCAATCAGCCCCAGCATTTT	CASSPMGRGNQPQHF
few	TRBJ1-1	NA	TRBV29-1	TGCAGCGCGAGGGATAACACTGAAGCTTTCTTT	CSARDNTEAFF
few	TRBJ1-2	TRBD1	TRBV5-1	TGCGCCAGCAGCTTGGAGGGGGCCTCTGGCTACACCTTC	CASSLEGASGYTF
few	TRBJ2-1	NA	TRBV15	TGTGCCACCAGCAGAGGTGACAGGACGGCTTACAATGAGCAGTTCTTC	CATSRGDRTAYNEQFF
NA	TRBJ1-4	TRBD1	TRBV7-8	TGTGCCAGCAGCTTGGGACAGGGTAATGAAAAACTGTTTTTT	CASSLGQGNEKLFF
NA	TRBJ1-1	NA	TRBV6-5	TGTGCCAGCAGTCCCCCCCGGGGAGGACAGTCTGAAGCTTTCTTT	CASSPPRGGQSEAFF
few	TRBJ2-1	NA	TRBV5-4	TGTGCCAGCAGCTTACAGGGGACTAACTACAATGAGCAGTTCTTC	CASSLQGTNYNEQFF
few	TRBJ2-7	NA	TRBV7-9	TGTGCCAGCACACAAGAGAATGTCTACGAGCAGTACTTC	CASTQENVYEQYF
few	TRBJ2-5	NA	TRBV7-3	TGTGCCAGCAGCTTAACCCAGGAGACCCAGTACTTC	CASSLTQETQYF
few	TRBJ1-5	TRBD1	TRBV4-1	TGCGCCAGCAGCCAAGTTTGGCAGGGGGCAGGTAATCAGCCCCAGCATTTT	CASSQVWQGAGNQPQHF
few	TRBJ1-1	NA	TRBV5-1	TGCGCCAGCAGCGAGCCCGGGGGCACTGAAGCTTTCTTT	CASSEPGGTEAFF